The present T cell receptor (beta chain) was sequenced within a study of cytomegalovirus exposure and HLA in healthy donors. Findings and limits, study-wide: TCR beta V- and J-gene trimming was later associated with a missense DCLRE1C variant. Prediction of most subjects' HLA-A and HLA-B alleles by TCR beta sequences was reportedly accurate.

The V and J ends lost 9 bases and 2 bases, in that order; junction bases with no gene match: 4. The germline V gene has CDR1 MNHEY and CDR2 SVGAGI. The CDR3 length is 13 residues. These donors counted as nominally healthy when sampled, but unrecorded immune exposures were likely. The PCR had 60 Vbeta and 13 Jbeta primers. Methods used by the authors: As a later analysis found, there were 60 million to 90 million unique TCR beta chains, of which around 9.9 million were shared. Profiling relied on immunoSEQ multiplex PCR, and the TCRdb table lists in-frame clones only, not all of them. The DNA was the basis for D and trimming; V, J and clone size are from that table. There are some 190,000 clones in the sample; 76% occur only once, and around 1.6% lies in the top ten. Worth noting for this clone: Its antigen is unidentified.

The chain carries TRBV6-5 and TRBJ1-3, with 7 bases lining up with TRBD1. Sample: PBMCs. The receptor's source is a man between 18 and 29 years old in good health and CMV-seronegative. The CDR3 here is CASHRGAGNTIYF. As DNA, the CDR3 is TGTGCCAGTCACAGGGGTGCTGGAAACACCATATATTTT.